This T cell receptor beta chain was captured by sequencing in a study of brain T cells in children with intractable seizures. Whole-study results and caveats: Clones missing pre-surgery may reflect undersampling of that blood sample. Only CDR3 sequence similarity suggested viral specificity, without known HCMV serostatus.

Profiled with immunoSEQ multiplex PCR; TCRdb holds only in-frame clones, not every one. The sample lists a few hundred thousand clones, over 90% occurring once. On this clone itself: Its antigen remains unknown.

Time point here: blood from clinic visit 5 months post-surgery; TSC patient then seizure free. Only cases whose brain tissue showed the highest T cell transcript signatures were sequenced. Trimming at V came to 7 bases and at J to 4 bases, leaving 6 bases not matched to a gene. CDR1 SQVTM and CDR2 ANQGSEA come from the germline V gene. The CDR3 contains 13 residues. The sequence was collected from a boy less than two years old with tuberous sclerosis and intractable seizures. This chain connects TRBV29-1 to TRBJ1-3, with TRBD1 identical over 8 bases. The sequenced sample was peripheral blood, obtained 4 to 5 months after surgery. The CDR3 nucleotides are TGCAGCGCACCAGGACAGGGAGGAAACACCATATATTTT. This encodes CSAPGQGGNTIYF.